The 27 T cell receptor beta chains presented below share a single source sample, sequenced in a study of identical twins. MiXCR, applied by TCRdb to the 5' RACE reads, yields one record per CDR3 protein. The sample contains roughly 720,000 distinct CDR3 sequences, approximately 18% of which appear only once. This same sample was also part of a study on T cells expressing NK-cell markers.

Sequencing was carried out using PBMCs. These receptors all stem from a woman aged 18-30 years in good health.

The chain uses TRBV12-3 or TRBV12-4 and TRBJ2-7; no clear D gene. The CDR3 spans 13 residues. Trimming took off 6 bases at V and 5 bases at J, with 14 bases between the two ends. The CDR3 DNA reads as TGTGCCAGCAGATTTGGGCTAATCAACGAGCAGTACTTC. It is translated as CASRFGLINEQYF.

This chain joins TRBV18 and TRBJ2-7; D is unresolved. Germline V gene lookup returns CDR1 KGHSH and CDR2 LQKENI. V dropped 1 base and J dropped 3 bases, with 10 bases sitting between them. The CDR3 sequence is 14 residues long. The CDR3 is CASSPLYGGYEQYF. The CDR3 coding sequence is TGTGCCAGCTCACCACTCTATGGCGGCTACGAGCAGTACTTC.

The chain links TRBV7-9 to TRBJ2-3, with TRBD2 matching over 7 bases. Trimming took 3 bases from V and 3 from J; bases not matched to a gene: 6. The CDR3 contains 15 residues. CDR1 is SEHNR, CDR2 FQNEAQ, per germline (reference sequence). CDR3: CASSFRPSGTDTQYF. DNA for the CDR3: TGTGCCAGCAGCTTCAGGCCTAGCGGTACAGATACGCAGTATTTT.

This clonotype was detected many times. The chain employs TRBV6-5 and TRBJ1-2, with 7 bases matching TRBD1. The CDR3 is 13 amino acids. The germline CDR1 and CDR2 sequences are MNHEY and SVGAGI. V lost 2 bases to trimming and J lost 3 bases; unmatched junction nucleotides: 0. The CDR3 DNA reads TGTGCCAGCAGTTACGACAGGGACTATGGCTACACCTTC. Encoded protein: CASSYDRDYGYTF.

J is TRBJ2-2 and V is TRBV7-9, with no clear D. V was clipped by 5 bases and J by 6 bases, with 7 bases between them. This CDR3 is built from 12 residues. Per the germline V gene, CDR1 is SEHNR and CDR2 is FQNEAQ (reference sequence). The CDR3 spells CASSQQAGELFF. In DNA, the CDR3 is TGTGCCAGCAGCCAGCAAGCCGGGGAGCTGTTTTTT.

A few counts support this clonotype. The chain uses TRBV5-1 and TRBJ2-4, with 9 nucleotides matching TRBD1. CDR1 is SGHRS and CDR2 is YFSETQ in the germline V gene. This CDR3 has 20 amino acids. V lost 0 bases and J lost 0; bases outside the gene matches: 13. As DNA, the CDR3 is TGCGCCAGCAGCTTGGATCTCGGACAGGGGACCTTACTAGCCAAAAACATTCAGTACTTC. As protein: CASSLDLGQGTLLAKNIQYF.

This chain joins TRBV10-3 and TRBJ1-6, with TRBD1 identical over 8 bases. V trimming: 2 bases; J trimming: 10 bases; junction bases outside the gene matches: 4. The V gene's germline CDR1 is ENHRY and CDR2 SYGVKD. The CDR3 is made up of 14 amino acids. The CDR3 DNA reads as TGTGCCATCAGTGAGGTTTCAGGGGGCTCACCCCTCCACTTT. Protein sequence: CAISEVSGGSPLHF.

The chain couples TRBV6-1 to TRBJ1-2; 8 bases align to TRBD1. CDR1 and CDR2 (germline): MNHNS, SASEGT. This CDR3 is built from 16 residues. V trimming: 6 bases; J trimming: 0 bases; junction bases outside the gene matches: 9. This chain's CDR3 is CASSRSDRGTNYGYTF. As DNA, the CDR3 is TGTGCCAGCAGCAGGAGTGACAGGGGTACTAACTATGGCTACACCTTC.

The CDR3 DNA is TGTGCCAGCAGTGACTGGACTTACAATGAGCAGTTCTTC. Protein sequence: CASSDWTYNEQFF. The chain couples TRBV2 to TRBJ2-1; D possibly corresponds to TRBD2 (5 bases). The V end was cut by 3 bases, the J end by 4 bases, with 7 bases between. The CDR3 runs 13 residues. Germline V CDR1 and CDR2: SNHLY, FYNNEI. Complete variable domain (other parts from reference TRBV2 and TRBJ2-1): EPEVTQTPSHQVTQMGQEVILRCVPISNHLYFYWYRQILGQKVEFLVSFYNNEISEKSEIFDDQFSVERPDGSNFTLKIRSTKLEDSAMYFCASSDWTYNEQFFGPGTRLTVL.

There are a few counts of this clonotype. This chain connects TRBV20-1 to TRBJ2-3; D might be TRBD1 or TRBD2, each matching 5 bases. V shed 0 bases and J shed 6 bases, with 16 bases lying between them. Per germline, CDR1 DFQATT and CDR2 SNEGSKA (reference sequence). The CDR3 runs to 15 residues. The CDR3 region has the DNA TGCAGTGCTAGAGATAGAGGGGCGGCAGTCGATACGCAGTATTTT. This codes for CSARDRGAAVDTQYF.

The V call is TRBV5-1, the J call TRBJ2-1, with 7 bases identical to TRBD2. Germline V gene lookup returns CDR1 SGHRS and CDR2 YFSETQ. Trimming cost V 0 bases and J 2 bases; bases outside gene matches: 5. The CDR3 covers 16 residues. CDR3 sequence: CASSLASGRAYNEQFF. The CDR3 DNA reads as TGCGCCAGCAGCTTGGCCTCAGGGAGGGCCTACAATGAGCAGTTCTTC. Full variable domain (rest looked up from reference TRBV5-1 and TRBJ2-1): KAGVTQTPRYLIKTRGQQVTLSCSPISGHRSVSWYQQTPGQGLQFLFEYFSETQRNKGNFPGRFSGRQFSNSRSEMNVSTLELGDSALYLCASSLASGRAYNEQFFGPGTRLTVL.

This clonotype was observed at least ten times. CDR3 sequence: CASSSTGHLEAFF. DNA of the CDR3: TGTGCCAGCAGTTCTACGGGGCATTTAGAAGCTTTCTTT. This sequence joins TRBV12-3 or TRBV12-4 and TRBJ1-1, with a possible D match to TRBD1 (5 bases). The CDR3 covers 13 residues. Trimming shortened V by 4 bases and J by 8 bases, and 14 bases separated the two germline ends.

The chain couples TRBV6-1 to TRBJ1-1; D is unresolved. The germline gives CDR1 MNHNS, CDR2 SASEGT. Trimming took off 8 bases at V and 2 bases at J, with 24 bases between the two ends. The CDR3 is made up of 17 amino acids. CDR3 bases: TGTGCCAGCTCGTACGCGTCGACGACCGTGGTTAACACTGAAGCTTTCTTT. Translated: CASSYASTTVVNTEAFF.

The chain combines TRBV27 with TRBJ1-3; no reliable D call. Trimming took off 5 bases at V and 0 bases at J, with 14 bases between the two ends. This CDR3 is 16 amino acids long. Germline V gene data show CDR1 as MNHEY and CDR2 as SMNVEV (reference sequence). CDR3 sequence reads: CASSREGLYSGNTIYF. In nucleotides, the CDR3 is TGTGCCAGCAGTCGAGAGGGTCTCTACTCTGGAAACACCATATATTTT.

The chain uses TRBV7-9 and TRBJ2-5; 8 bases agree with TRBD2. Germline CDR1 reads SEHNR; CDR2 reads FQNEAQ (reference sequence). CDR3 length: 16 amino acids. Trimming at V came to 2 bases and at J to 6 bases, leaving 11 bases not matched to a gene. The CDR3 bases are TGTGCCAGCAGCTTAACGTTCCAGCGGGAGATAAAGACCCAGTACTTC. Protein product: CASSLTFQREIKTQYF.

The chain links TRBV18 to TRBJ2-3; weak D call: TRBD1 (6 bases). The germline V and J ends were trimmed by 2 bases and 1 base, with 10 bases remaining between them. CDR1 is KGHSH and CDR2 is LQKENI in the germline V gene. The CDR3 runs 15 residues. CDR3 sequence reads: CASSPNRERTDTQYF. CDR3 coding DNA: TGTGCCAGCTCACCAAACAGGGAGCGCACAGATACGCAGTATTTT.

This sequence joins TRBV20-1 and TRBJ2-1; possible D gene TRBD2, 7 bases. Germline values: CDR1 DFQATT, CDR2 SNEGSKA (reference sequence). V was trimmed by 0 bases and J by 2 bases, leaving 14 bases between them. The CDR3 consists of 16 residues. CDR3 nucleotides: TGCAGTGCTAGAGATCGGGGGGCTGACGCCTACAATGAGCAGTTCTTC. Its protein product is CSARDRGADAYNEQFF.

The chain carries TRBV30 and TRBJ2-7; D possibly matches TRBD1 or TRBD2 (5 bases each). The CDR3 covers 14 residues. Germline values: CDR1 GTSNPN, CDR2 SVGIG (reference sequence). Trimming stripped 0 bases from V and 6 bases from J, with 15 bases between. The CDR3 DNA is TGTGCCTGGAGTGTGGGTGGGACCCAGGTCGAGCAGTACTTC. Translation: CAWSVGGTQVEQYF.

The chain links TRBV29-1 to TRBJ1-1, with D possibly being TRBD1 (5 bases). Trimming took off 4 bases at V and 0 bases at J, with 6 bases between the two ends. The CDR3 consists of 12 residues. Germline CDR1 SQVTM, CDR2 ANQGSEA. In DNA, the CDR3 is TGCAGCGTTGGACAGTTGAACACTGAAGCTTTCTTT. The encoded protein is CSVGQLNTEAFF. Supplemented by reference TRBV29-1 and TRBJ1-1, the full variable domain reads SAVISQKPSRDICQRGTSLTIQCQVDSQVTMMFWYRQQPGQSLTLIATANQGSEATYESGFVIDKFPISRPNLTFSTLTVSNMSPEDSSIYLCSVGQLNTEAFFGQGTRLTVV.

This clonotype was recorded a few times. The V call is TRBV20-1, the J call TRBJ1-1, with TRBD1 matching over 7 bases. This CDR3 has 14 residues. Germline V gene lookup returns CDR1 DFQATT and CDR2 SNEGSKA (reference sequence). Unmatched junction bases numbered 6, after V lost 4 bases and J lost 1 base. The DNA of the CDR3 is TGCAGTGCTAAAACCGGGACAGAGAACACTGAAGCTTTCTTT. Its translation is CSAKTGTENTEAFF.

V and J are TRBV20-1 and TRBJ2-7; D gene uncertain. This CDR3 has 11 amino acids. Germline CDR1 and CDR2: DFQATT and SNEGSKA (reference sequence). V gave up 1 base and J gave up 5 bases, with 6 bases separating them. The CDR3 here is CSARGGHEQYF. The CDR3, as DNA: TGCAGTGCTAGAGGAGGCCACGAGCAGTACTTC.

This sequence joins TRBV12-3 or TRBV12-4 and TRBJ2-7; 8 bases line up with TRBD1. V dropped 4 bases and J dropped 8; count of bases not matched to a gene: 7. This CDR3 region has 13 residues. The chain's CDR3 is CASSSGQGVKQYF. The CDR3 nucleotides read TGTGCCAGCAGTTCCGGACAGGGAGTAAAGCAGTACTTC.

This clonotype was seen a handful of times. This sequence joins TRBV3-1 and TRBJ2-7, with D tentatively TRBD2 (6 bases). Germline lookup yields CDR1 LGHDT and CDR2 YNNKEL (reference sequence). Trimming left V 4 bases short and J 2 bases short, with 9 bases between. The CDR3 consists of 13 residues. The CDR3 reads CASSRDLAYEQYF. In DNA, the CDR3 is TGTGCCAGCAGCCGGGACTTAGCCTACGAGCAGTACTTC.

The chain uses TRBV29-1 and TRBJ2-7; 14 bases match TRBD2. The junction had 2 bases not matched to a gene; V was cut back by 4 bases and J by 0 bases. From germline, CDR1 is SQVTM and CDR2 ANQGSEA. The CDR3 runs 15 residues. CDR3 amino acids: CSVGGTSGSSYEQYF. CDR3 in DNA: TGCAGCGTTGGGGGGACTAGCGGGAGCTCCTACGAGCAGTACTTC.

This clonotype was seen only a few times. V and J are TRBV15 and TRBJ2-7; tentatively, D is TRBD1 or TRBD2 (6 bases each). The CDR3 contains 15 residues. V dropped 3 bases and J dropped 2 bases, with 14 bases sitting between them. CDR1 is LNHNV and CDR2 is YYDKDF in the germline V gene (reference sequence). CDR3 region: CATSRGAGTPYEQYF. CDR3 DNA sequence: TGTGCCACCAGCAGGGGTGCGGGGACACCCTACGAGCAGTACTTC.

This clonotype was observed a few times. The V call is TRBV27, the J call TRBJ2-7; D remains ambiguous. The germline V and J ends were trimmed by 0 bases and 2 bases, with 8 bases remaining between them. CDR1 is MNHEY and CDR2 is SMNVEV in the germline V gene (reference sequence). The CDR3 covers 14 residues. In nucleotides, the CDR3 is TGTGCCAGCAGTTTATCGCACGGAACCTACGAGCAGTACTTC. Translated: CASSLSHGTYEQYF.

V is TRBV5-1 and J is TRBJ1-6; D is unclear. The V end lost 0 bases, the J end lost 10 bases, and 11 bases lay between the germline ends. Germline loops: CDR1 SGHRS, CDR2 YFSETQ. The CDR3 has 14 residues. Here the CDR3 reads CASSLADGGSPLHF. CDR3 bases: TGCGCCAGCAGCTTGGCCGACGGCGGGTCACCCCTCCACTTT.